Listed below are T cell receptor beta chains from one sample, sequenced in a study of vaccination and CD4 T cells after COVID-19. TCRdb re-analysed the PCR reads in MiXCR, keeping a single row per CDR3 protein. The sample yields more than 20,000 distinct CDR3 sequences, approximately 61% seen once. No antigens are known for them. What was sequenced was CD4+ T cells from blood, cultured in vitro. The source of these receptors is a human donor who had recovered from COVID-19. The CDR3 runs from the conserved cysteine through the conserved F or W. D genes are given only for firm matches. Size tells how often a clone was seen (once, few, many) or the class of an expanded clone, and some rows leave it out.

v_gene: TRBV11-3
abundance: few
d_gene: NA
j_gene: TRBJ1-1
CDR3aa: CASSLEYGVDTEAFF
CDR3nt: TGTGCCAGCAGCTTAGAGTATGGGGTGGACACTGAAGCTTTCTTT

v_gene: TRBV6-1
abundance: few
d_gene: NA
j_gene: TRBJ2-2
CDR3aa: CASSDNTGELFF
CDR3nt: TGTGCCAGCAGTGATAACACCGGGGAGCTGTTTTTT

v_gene: TRBV6-1
abundance: NA
d_gene: TRBD1
j_gene: TRBJ1-1
CDR3aa: CASSLRDRNTEAFF
CDR3nt: TGTGCCAGCAGTCTTCGGGACAGGAACACTGAAGCTTTCTTT

v_gene: TRBV12-3/TRBV12-4
abundance: few
d_gene: NA
j_gene: TRBJ2-5
CDR3aa: CASSFRRGRSETQYF
CDR3nt: TGTGCCAGCAGTTTTAGAAGGGGCAGATCGGAGACCCAGTACTTC

v_gene: TRBV7-2
abundance: NA
d_gene: NA
j_gene: TRBJ1-6
CDR3aa: CASIEARGYSPLHF
CDR3nt: TGTGCCAGCATCGAAGCGCGGGGTTATTCACCCCTCCACTTT

v_gene: TRBV7-9
abundance: few
d_gene: NA
j_gene: TRBJ2-5
CDR3aa: CASSPGRVETQYF
CDR3nt: TGTGCCAGCAGTCCGGGCAGGGTGGAGACCCAGTACTTC

v_gene: TRBV5-1
abundance: NA
d_gene: NA
j_gene: TRBJ1-1
CDR3aa: CASSKTASNTEAFF
CDR3nt: TGCGCCAGCAGCAAGACAGCTTCGAACACTGAAGCTTTCTTT

v_gene: TRBV24-1
abundance: NA
d_gene: TRBD2
j_gene: TRBJ2-2
CDR3aa: CATSDSGGMAGELFF
CDR3nt: TGTGCCACCAGTGATTCCGGGGGGATGGCCGGGGAGCTGTTTTTT

v_gene: TRBV6-2/TRBV6-3
abundance: NA
d_gene: NA
j_gene: TRBJ2-7
CDR3aa: CASWTAGYEQYF
CDR3nt: TGTGCCAGCTGGACAGCGGGCTACGAGCAGTACTTC

v_gene: TRBV6-2/TRBV6-3
abundance: NA
d_gene: NA
j_gene: TRBJ2-6
CDR3aa: CASSRDSGANVLTF
CDR3nt: TGTGCCAGCAGTCGCGACTCTGGGGCCAACGTCCTGACTTTC

v_gene: TRBV20-1
abundance: NA
d_gene: TRBD2
j_gene: TRBJ2-1
CDR3aa: CSAQNGGGLYNEQFF
CDR3nt: TGCAGTGCTCAAAACGGGGGGGGACTTTACAATGAGCAGTTCTTC

v_gene: TRBV7-2
abundance: NA
d_gene: NA
j_gene: TRBJ1-4
CDR3aa: CASSPPGAREKLFF
CDR3nt: TGTGCCAGCAGCCCTCCGGGGGCTAGAGAAAAACTGTTTTTT

v_gene: TRBV7-2
abundance: NA
d_gene: NA
j_gene: TRBJ2-1
CDR3aa: CASSRGAYNEQFF
CDR3nt: TGTGCCAGCAGCCGGGGAGCCTACAATGAGCAGTTCTTC

v_gene: TRBV18
abundance: NA
d_gene: NA
j_gene: TRBJ2-1
CDR3aa: CASSLQGGNEQFF
CDR3nt: TGTGCCAGCTCACTCCAGGGGGGGAATGAGCAGTTCTTC

v_gene: TRBV6-1
abundance: NA
d_gene: NA
j_gene: TRBJ1-1
CDR3aa: CASRAAGNPEAFF
CDR3nt: TGTGCCAGCAGGGCCGCCGGGAACCCTGAAGCTTTCTTT

v_gene: TRBV7-3
abundance: NA
d_gene: TRBD2
j_gene: TRBJ2-3
CDR3aa: CASSLVGGGSTDTQYF
CDR3nt: TGTGCCAGCAGCTTAGTCGGCGGGGGTAGCACAGATACGCAGTATTTT

v_gene: TRBV6-2/TRBV6-3
abundance: NA
d_gene: NA
j_gene: TRBJ1-2
CDR3aa: CASSYEWGGYTF
CDR3nt: TGTGCCAGCAGTTACGAGTGGGGCGGCTACACCTTC

v_gene: TRBV27
abundance: NA
d_gene: NA
j_gene: TRBJ2-3
CDR3aa: CASSPLPRLRADTQYF
CDR3nt: TGTGCCAGCAGTCCACTGCCTCGGTTAAGGGCAGATACGCAGTATTTT

v_gene: TRBV27
abundance: NA
d_gene: TRBD1
j_gene: TRBJ2-2
CDR3aa: CASTRTGLVGELFF
CDR3nt: TGTGCCAGCACGCGGACAGGGTTGGTCGGGGAGCTGTTTTTT

v_gene: TRBV11-1
abundance: NA
d_gene: NA
j_gene: TRBJ2-2
CDR3aa: CASSGFGTGELFF
CDR3nt: TGTGCCAGCAGCGGGTTCGGAACCGGGGAGCTGTTTTTT

v_gene: TRBV6-2/TRBV6-3
abundance: few
d_gene: NA
j_gene: TRBJ1-5
CDR3aa: CASRQSNQPQHF
CDR3nt: TGTGCCAGTAGACAAAGCAATCAGCCCCAGCATTTT

v_gene: TRBV7-2
abundance: few
d_gene: NA
j_gene: TRBJ1-5
CDR3aa: CASSSVVGFNQPQHF
CDR3nt: TGTGCCAGCTCTTCAGTCGTGGGTTTCAATCAGCCCCAGCATTTT

v_gene: TRBV27
abundance: NA
d_gene: NA
j_gene: TRBJ1-5
CDR3aa: CASSTRTAQSDYQPQHF
CDR3nt: TGTGCCAGCAGTACTCGGACAGCCCAAAGCGATTATCAGCCCCAGCATTTT

v_gene: TRBV5-4
abundance: NA
d_gene: NA
j_gene: TRBJ2-5
CDR3aa: CAASRAPGPQETQYF
CDR3nt: TGTGCCGCAAGTAGGGCCCCCGGCCCCCAAGAGACCCAGTACTTC

v_gene: TRBV19
abundance: NA
d_gene: NA
j_gene: TRBJ1-6
CDR3aa: CASSILPAGLNSPLHF
CDR3nt: TGTGCCAGTAGTATCCTGCCGGCCGGACTTAATTCACCCCTCCACTTT

v_gene: TRBV7-2
abundance: once
d_gene: NA
j_gene: TRBJ2-3
CDR3aa: CASSSPAGSDTQYF
CDR3nt: TGTGCCAGCAGCTCCCCGGCCGGTTCAGATACGCAGTATTTT

v_gene: TRBV5-8
abundance: NA
d_gene: TRBD1
j_gene: TRBJ1-1
CDR3aa: CASSRPGQLSRAFF
CDR3nt: TGTGCCAGCAGCCGACCGGGACAGCTTAGTAGAGCTTTCTTT

v_gene: TRBV2
abundance: NA
d_gene: NA
j_gene: TRBJ2-5
CDR3aa: CASGRRLVQETQYF
CDR3nt: TGTGCCAGCGGTCGTAGACTAGTCCAGGAGACCCAGTACTTC

v_gene: TRBV29-1
abundance: few
d_gene: NA
j_gene: TRBJ1-2
CDR3aa: CSVEEARERGYGYTF
CDR3nt: TGCAGCGTTGAAGAAGCCAGGGAACGGGGCTATGGCTACACCTTC

v_gene: TRBV6-2/TRBV6-3
abundance: once
d_gene: TRBD1
j_gene: TRBJ1-2
CDR3aa: CASSYSTGTGVTNYGYTF
CDR3nt: TGTGCCAGCAGTTACTCCACCGGGACAGGGGTTACTAACTATGGCTACACCTTC

v_gene: TRBV15
abundance: few
d_gene: TRBD1
j_gene: TRBJ1-2
CDR3aa: CATSRASTGNYGYTF
CDR3nt: TGTGCCACCAGCAGAGCTTCGACAGGGAACTATGGCTACACCTTC

v_gene: TRBV7-3
abundance: few
d_gene: NA
j_gene: TRBJ1-1
CDR3aa: CASSLRARSEAFF
CDR3nt: TGTGCCAGCAGCTTACGGGCCCGGAGTGAAGCTTTCTTT

v_gene: TRBV11-3
abundance: NA
d_gene: NA
j_gene: TRBJ2-6
CDR3aa: CASSQQFSGANVLTF
CDR3nt: TGTGCCAGCAGCCAACAATTCTCTGGGGCCAACGTCCTGACTTTC

v_gene: TRBV20-1
abundance: NA
d_gene: TRBD2
j_gene: TRBJ2-3
CDR3aa: CSASDREGLTDTQYF
CDR3nt: TGCAGTGCTAGTGACCGGGAGGGCCTGACAGATACGCAGTATTTT

v_gene: TRBV20-1
abundance: NA
d_gene: TRBD1
j_gene: TRBJ1-2
CDR3aa: CSATSTGGVDGYTF
CDR3nt: TGCAGTGCTACCTCGACAGGGGGCGTAGATGGCTACACCTTC

v_gene: TRBV6-2/TRBV6-3
abundance: few
d_gene: NA
j_gene: TRBJ1-6
CDR3aa: CASRTRVGASPLHF
CDR3nt: TGTGCCAGCAGGACTCGAGTGGGAGCGTCACCCCTCCACTTT